This T cell receptor (beta chain) was recorded in a study of memory CD4+ T cells and cytomegalovirus serostatus. Overall study context: This sample comes from healthy Belgian adults, eight or nine CMV seropositive, 24 seronegative.

This CDR3 has 13 amino acids. Deletions cut 6 bases from V and 0 bases from J, with 6 bases between. The germline V gene has CDR1 LNHDA and CDR2 SQIVND (reference sequence). About this clone: The antigen remains undetermined. This specimen includes other DNA sequences encoding the same CDR3.

The data were produced by immunoSEQ multiplex PCR, yet TCRdb's version contains in-frame clones alone and is incomplete. The sample contains tens of thousands of clones, 79% of which appear only once. Study-wide results and limits: Of approximately 150 reported CMV TCRbeta sequences, roughly 67 were found in memory CD4+ repertoires. The CMV-associated TCR signature appears largely within the CD4+ memory repertoire.

The sort gate was single viable CD3+CD4+CD8-CD45RO+ cells for memory CD4+ T cells. Sequencing input: memory CD4+ T cells from blood. The sequence came from an adult in good health and CMV-seronegative. The V and J genes are TRBV19 and TRBJ2-1; the D gene is possibly TRBD2 (6 bases). CDR3 DNA: TGTGCCAGTAGCGGGAGCTCCTACAATGAGCAGTTCTTC. Encoded protein: CASSGSSYNEQFF.